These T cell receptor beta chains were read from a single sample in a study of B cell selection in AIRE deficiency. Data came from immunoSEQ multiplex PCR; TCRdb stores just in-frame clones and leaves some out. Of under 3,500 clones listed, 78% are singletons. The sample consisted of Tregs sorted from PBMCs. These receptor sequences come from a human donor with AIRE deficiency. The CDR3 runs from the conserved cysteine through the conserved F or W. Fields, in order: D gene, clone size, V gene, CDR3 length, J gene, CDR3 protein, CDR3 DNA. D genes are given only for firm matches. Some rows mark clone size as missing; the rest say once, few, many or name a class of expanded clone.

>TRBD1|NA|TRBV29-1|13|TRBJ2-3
CSVEGTGVDTQYF
TGCAGCGTTGAAGGGACAGGGGTCGATACGCAGTATTTT
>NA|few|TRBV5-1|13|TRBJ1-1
CASTHGLNTEAFF
TGCGCCAGCACCCATGGGTTAAACACTGAAGCTTTCTTT
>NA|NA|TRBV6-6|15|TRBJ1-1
CASSYSGQGNTEAFF
TGTGCCAGCAGTTATAGCGGTCAGGGGAACACTGAAGCTTTCTTT
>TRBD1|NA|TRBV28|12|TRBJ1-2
CASNTGDYGYTF
TGTGCCAGCAACACAGGGGACTATGGCTACACCTTC
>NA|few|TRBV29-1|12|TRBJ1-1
CSVGHGLTEAFF
TGCAGCGTTGGACACGGGCTCACTGAAGCTTTCTTT
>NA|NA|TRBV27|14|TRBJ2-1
CASSERYFYNEQFF
TGTGCCAGCAGTGAGCGGTATTTCTACAATGAGCAGTTCTTC
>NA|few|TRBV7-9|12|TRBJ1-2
CASRQGLWGYTF
TGTGCCAGCAGACAGGGACTCTGGGGCTACACCTTC
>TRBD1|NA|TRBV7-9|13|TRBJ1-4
CASSLQGAEKLFF
TGTGCCAGCAGCTTACAGGGGGCTGAAAAACTGTTTTTT
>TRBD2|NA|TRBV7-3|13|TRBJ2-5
CASSWSGRETQYF
TGTGCCAGCAGCTGGAGCGGGAGAGAGACCCAGTACTTC
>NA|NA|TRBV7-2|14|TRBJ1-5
CASSLTYSNQPQHF
TGTGCCAGCAGCTTAACATATAGCAATCAGCCCCAGCATTTT
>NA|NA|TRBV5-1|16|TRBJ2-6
CASSSNIVSGANVLTF
TGCGCCAGCAGCTCAAATATCGTCTCTGGGGCCAACGTCCTGACTTTC
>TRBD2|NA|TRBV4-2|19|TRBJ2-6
CASSQESLAGPTGANVLTF
TGTGCCAGCAGCCAAGAATCTCTAGCGGGACCGACTGGGGCCAACGTCCTGACTTTC
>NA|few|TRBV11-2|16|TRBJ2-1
CASSLRVASMVHEQFF
TGTGCCAGCAGCTTGCGGGTAGCGTCGATGGTCCATGAGCAGTTCTTC
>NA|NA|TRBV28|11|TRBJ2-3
CASSDSDTQYF
TGTGCCAGCTCGGATTCAGATACGCAGTATTTT
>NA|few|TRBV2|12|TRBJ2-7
CASSVQSHEQYF
TGTGCCAGCAGTGTACAGAGCCACGAGCAGTACTTC